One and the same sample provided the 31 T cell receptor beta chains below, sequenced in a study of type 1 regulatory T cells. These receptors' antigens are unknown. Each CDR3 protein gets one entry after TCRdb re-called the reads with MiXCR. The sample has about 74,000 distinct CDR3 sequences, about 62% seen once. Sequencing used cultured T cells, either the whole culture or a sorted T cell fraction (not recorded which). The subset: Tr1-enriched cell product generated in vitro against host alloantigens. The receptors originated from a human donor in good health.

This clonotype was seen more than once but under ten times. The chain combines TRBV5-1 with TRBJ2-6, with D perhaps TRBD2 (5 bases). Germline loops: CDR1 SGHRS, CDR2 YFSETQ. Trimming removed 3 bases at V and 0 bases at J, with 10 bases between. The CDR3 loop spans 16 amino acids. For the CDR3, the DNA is TGCGCCAGCAGCTCAGCGGTGAGCTCTGGGGCCAACGTCCTGACTTTC. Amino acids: CASSSAVSSGANVLTF.

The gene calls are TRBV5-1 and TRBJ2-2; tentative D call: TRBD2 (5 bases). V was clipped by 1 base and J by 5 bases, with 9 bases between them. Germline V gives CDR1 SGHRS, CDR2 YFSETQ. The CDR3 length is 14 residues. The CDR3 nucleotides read TGCGCCAGCAGCTTGCCACAGCGGACCGGGGAGCTGTTTTTT. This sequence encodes CASSLPQRTGELFF.

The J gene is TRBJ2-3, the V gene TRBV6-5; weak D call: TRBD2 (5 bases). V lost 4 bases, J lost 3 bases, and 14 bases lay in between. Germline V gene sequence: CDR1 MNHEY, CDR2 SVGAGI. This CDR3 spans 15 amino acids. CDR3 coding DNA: TGTGCCAGCAGTTGGGGTGGGAGCCAAACAGATACGCAGTATTTT. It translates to CASSWGGSQTDTQYF.

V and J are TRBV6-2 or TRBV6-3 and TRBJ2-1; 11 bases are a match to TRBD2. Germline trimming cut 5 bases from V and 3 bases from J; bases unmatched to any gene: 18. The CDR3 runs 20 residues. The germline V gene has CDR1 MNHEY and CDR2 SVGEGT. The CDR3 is CASSPLHIAGGKKLYNEQFF. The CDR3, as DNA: TGTGCCAGCAGTCCGCTTCACATAGCGGGAGGGAAGAAACTCTACAATGAGCAGTTCTTC.

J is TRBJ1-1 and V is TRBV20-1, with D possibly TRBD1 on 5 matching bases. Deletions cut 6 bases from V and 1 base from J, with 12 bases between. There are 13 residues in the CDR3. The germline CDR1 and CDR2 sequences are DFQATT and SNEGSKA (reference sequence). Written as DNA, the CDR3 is TGCAGTGCCCCGGGGGATAGGAACACTGAAGCTTTCTTT. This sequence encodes CSAPGDRNTEAFF.

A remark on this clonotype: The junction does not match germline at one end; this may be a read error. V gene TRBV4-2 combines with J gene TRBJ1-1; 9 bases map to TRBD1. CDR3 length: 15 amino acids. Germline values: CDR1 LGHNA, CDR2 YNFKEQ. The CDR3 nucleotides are TGTGCCAGCAGCTTACCTGGGGGACAGGGCCAATTAAACCTCTTT. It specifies CASSLPGGQGQLNLF.

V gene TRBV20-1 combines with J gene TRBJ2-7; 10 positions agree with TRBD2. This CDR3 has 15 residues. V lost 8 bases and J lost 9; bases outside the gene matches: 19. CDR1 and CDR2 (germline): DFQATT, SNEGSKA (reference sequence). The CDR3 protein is CSPQFVASGSEGQYF. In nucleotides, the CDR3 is TGCAGTCCTCAATTTGTGGCTAGCGGGAGTGAGGGGCAGTACTTC.

This CDR3 reads CACGGQPNTEAFF. In nucleotides, the CDR3 is TGTGCCTGCGGTGGGCAGCCGAACACTGAAGCTTTCTTT. The chain joins TRBV30 to TRBJ1-1; D is undetermined. Germline assignment: CDR1 GTSNPN and CDR2 SVGIG (reference sequence). The CDR3 totals 13 residues. The V gene lost 6 bases and the J gene lost 1 base, with 12 bases spanning the gap.

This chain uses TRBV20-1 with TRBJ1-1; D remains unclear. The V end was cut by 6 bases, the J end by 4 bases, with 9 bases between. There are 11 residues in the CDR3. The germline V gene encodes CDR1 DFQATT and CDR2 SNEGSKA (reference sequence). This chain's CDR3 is CSAPRVTEAFF. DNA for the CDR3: TGCAGTGCCCCGAGGGTCACTGAAGCTTTCTTT.

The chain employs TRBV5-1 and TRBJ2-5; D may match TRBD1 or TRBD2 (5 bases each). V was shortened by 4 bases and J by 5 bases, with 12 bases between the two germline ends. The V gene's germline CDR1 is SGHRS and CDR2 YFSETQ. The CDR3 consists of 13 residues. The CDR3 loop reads CASSRDQAETQYF. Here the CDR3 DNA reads TGCGCCAGCAGCCGGGACCAGGCGGAGACCCAGTACTTC. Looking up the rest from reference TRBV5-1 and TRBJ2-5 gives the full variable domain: KAGVTQTPRYLIKTRGQQVTLSCSPISGHRSVSWYQQTPGQGLQFLFEYFSETQRNKGNFPGRFSGRQFSNSRSEMNVSTLELGDSALYLCASSRDQAETQYFGPGTRLLVL.

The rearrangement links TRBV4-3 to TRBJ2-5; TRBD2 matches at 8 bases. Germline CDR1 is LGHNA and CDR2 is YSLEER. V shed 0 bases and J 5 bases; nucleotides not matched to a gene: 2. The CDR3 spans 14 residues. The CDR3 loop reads CASSQESGSETQYF. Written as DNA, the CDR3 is TGCGCCAGCAGCCAAGAGAGCGGGAGTGAGACCCAGTACTTC.

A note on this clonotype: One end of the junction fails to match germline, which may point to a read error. The CDR3: CATSRDLAGGYLGDF. The CDR3 coding sequence is TGTGCCACCAGCAGAGACCTAGCGGGAGGGTACCTAGGCGACTTC. V usage is TRBV15 and J usage is TRBJ2-4; 12 nucleotides align to TRBD2. Germline V gene lookup returns CDR1 LNHNV and CDR2 YYDKDF (reference sequence). The CDR3 contains 15 residues.

CDR3 loop: CASSSVPGQGRGEQYF. The CDR3 nucleotides read TGTGCCAGCAGTTCCGTACCGGGACAGGGGAGGGGCGAGCAGTACTTC. The chain uses TRBV27 and TRBJ2-7; 10 positions agree with TRBD1. The CDR3 extends over 16 amino acids. V shed 4 bases and J 6 bases; nucleotides not matched to a gene: 12. The germline V gene encodes CDR1 MNHEY and CDR2 SMNVEV (reference sequence).

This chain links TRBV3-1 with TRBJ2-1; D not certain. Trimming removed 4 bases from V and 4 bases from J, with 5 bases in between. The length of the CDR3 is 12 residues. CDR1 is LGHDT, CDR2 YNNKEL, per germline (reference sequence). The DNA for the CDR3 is TGTGCCAGCAGCCCCAAGTACAATGAGCAGTTCTTC. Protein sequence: CASSPKYNEQFF.

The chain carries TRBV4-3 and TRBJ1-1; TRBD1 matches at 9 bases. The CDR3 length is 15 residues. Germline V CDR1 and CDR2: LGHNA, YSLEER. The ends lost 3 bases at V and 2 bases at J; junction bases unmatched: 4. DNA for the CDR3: TGCGCCAGCAGCCAGAACAGGGGGCGAAACACTGAAGCTTTCTTT. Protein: CASSQNRGRNTEAFF.

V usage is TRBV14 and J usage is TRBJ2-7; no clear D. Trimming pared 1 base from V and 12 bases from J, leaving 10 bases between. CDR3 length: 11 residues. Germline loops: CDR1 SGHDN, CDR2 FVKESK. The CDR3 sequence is CASSQGRLLYF. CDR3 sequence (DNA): TGTGCCAGCAGCCAAGGGCGGCTTCTGTACTTC. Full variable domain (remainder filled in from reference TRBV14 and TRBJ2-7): EAGVTQFPSHSVIEKGQTVTLRCDPISGHDNLYWYRRVMGKEIKFLLHFVKESKQDESGMPNNRFLAERTGGTYSTLKVQPAELEDSGVYFCASSQGRLLYFGPGTRLTVT.

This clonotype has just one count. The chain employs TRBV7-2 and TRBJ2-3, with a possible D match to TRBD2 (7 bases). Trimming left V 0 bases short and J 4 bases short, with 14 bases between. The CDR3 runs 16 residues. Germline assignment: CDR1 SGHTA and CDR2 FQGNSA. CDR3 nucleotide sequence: TGTGCCAGCAGCTTAGCGGGAGGGCCAGGGGCAGATACGCAGTATTTT. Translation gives CASSLAGGPGADTQYF.

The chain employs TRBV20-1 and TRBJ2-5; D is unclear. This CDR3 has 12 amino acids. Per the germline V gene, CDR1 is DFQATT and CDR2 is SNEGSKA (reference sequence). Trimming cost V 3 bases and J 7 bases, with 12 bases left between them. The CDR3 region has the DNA TGCAGTGCTAGTGGTCCAACGGGGACCCAGTACTTC. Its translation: CSASGPTGTQYF.

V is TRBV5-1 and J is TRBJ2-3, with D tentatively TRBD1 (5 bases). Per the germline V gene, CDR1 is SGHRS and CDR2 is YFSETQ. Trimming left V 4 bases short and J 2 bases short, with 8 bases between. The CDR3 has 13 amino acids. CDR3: CASSAGFTDTQYF. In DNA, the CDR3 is TGCGCCAGCAGCGCAGGGTTCACAGATACGCAGTATTTT.

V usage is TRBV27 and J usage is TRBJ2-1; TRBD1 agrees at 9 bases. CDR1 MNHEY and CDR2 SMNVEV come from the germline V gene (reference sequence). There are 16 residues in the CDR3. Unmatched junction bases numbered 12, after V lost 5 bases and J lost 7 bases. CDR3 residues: CASSILQGARQNEQFF. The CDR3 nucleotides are TGTGCCAGCAGTATCCTACAGGGGGCCCGGCAGAATGAGCAGTTCTTC.

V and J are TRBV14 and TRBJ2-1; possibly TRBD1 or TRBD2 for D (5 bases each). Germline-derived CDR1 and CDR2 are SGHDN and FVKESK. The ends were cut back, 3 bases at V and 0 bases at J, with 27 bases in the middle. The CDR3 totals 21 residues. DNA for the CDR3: TGTGCCAGCAGCCACCGGGACCCCCAACGCATTAGCCTCAGCTCCTACAATGAGCAGTTCTTC. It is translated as CASSHRDPQRISLSSYNEQFF.

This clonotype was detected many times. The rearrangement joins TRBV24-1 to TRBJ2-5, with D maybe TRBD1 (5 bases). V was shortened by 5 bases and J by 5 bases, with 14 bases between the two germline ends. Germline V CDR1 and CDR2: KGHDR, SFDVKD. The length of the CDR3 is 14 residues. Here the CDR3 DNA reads TGTGCCACCAGTGTGCAGGGTCCGGTGGAGACCCAGTACTTC. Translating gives CATSVQGPVETQYF.

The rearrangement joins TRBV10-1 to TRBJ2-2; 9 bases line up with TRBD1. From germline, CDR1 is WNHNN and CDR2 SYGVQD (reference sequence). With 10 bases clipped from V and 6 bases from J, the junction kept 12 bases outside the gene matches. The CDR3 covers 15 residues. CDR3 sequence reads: CANPGDRARAGELFF. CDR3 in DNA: TGCGCCAACCCTGGGGACAGGGCGAGAGCCGGGGAGCTGTTTTTT.

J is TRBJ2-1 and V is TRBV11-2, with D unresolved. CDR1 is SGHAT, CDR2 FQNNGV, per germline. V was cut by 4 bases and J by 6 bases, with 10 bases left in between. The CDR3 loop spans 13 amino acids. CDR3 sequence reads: CASSSLVGNEQFF. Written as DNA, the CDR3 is TGTGCCAGCAGCTCCCTAGTAGGCAATGAGCAGTTCTTC.

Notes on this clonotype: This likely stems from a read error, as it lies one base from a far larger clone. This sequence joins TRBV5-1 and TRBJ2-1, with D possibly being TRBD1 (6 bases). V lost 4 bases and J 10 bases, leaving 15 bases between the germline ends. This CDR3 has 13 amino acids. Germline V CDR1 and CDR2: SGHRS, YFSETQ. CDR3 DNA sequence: TGCGCCAGCAGCCGGGACAACTCCTACGAGCAGTTCTTC. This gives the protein CASSRDNSYEQFF.

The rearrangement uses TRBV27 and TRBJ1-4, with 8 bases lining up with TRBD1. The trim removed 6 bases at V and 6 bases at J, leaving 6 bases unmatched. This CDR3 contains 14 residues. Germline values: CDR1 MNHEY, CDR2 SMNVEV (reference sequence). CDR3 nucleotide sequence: TGTGCCAGCAGAGGAGGGACAGGCCATGAAAAACTGTTTTTT. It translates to CASRGGTGHEKLFF.

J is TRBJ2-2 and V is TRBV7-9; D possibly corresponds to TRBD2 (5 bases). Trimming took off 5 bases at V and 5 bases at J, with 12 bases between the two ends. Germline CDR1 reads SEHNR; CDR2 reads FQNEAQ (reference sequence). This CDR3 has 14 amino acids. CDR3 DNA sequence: TGTGCCAGCAGCAGAGGGCAGGTGACCGGGGAGCTGTTTTTT. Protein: CASSRGQVTGELFF. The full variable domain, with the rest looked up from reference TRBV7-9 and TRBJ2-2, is DTGVSQNPRHKITKRGQNVTFRCDPISEHNRLYWYRQTLGQGPEFLTYFQNEAQLEKSRLLSDRFSAERPKGSFSTLEIQRTEQGDSAMYLCASSRGQVTGELFFGEGSRLTVL.

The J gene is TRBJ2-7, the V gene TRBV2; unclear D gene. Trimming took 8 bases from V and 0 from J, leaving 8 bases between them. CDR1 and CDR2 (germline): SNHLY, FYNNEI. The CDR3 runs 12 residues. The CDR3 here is CASREFSYEQYF. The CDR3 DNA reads TGTGCCAGCCGAGAGTTCTCCTACGAGCAGTACTTC.

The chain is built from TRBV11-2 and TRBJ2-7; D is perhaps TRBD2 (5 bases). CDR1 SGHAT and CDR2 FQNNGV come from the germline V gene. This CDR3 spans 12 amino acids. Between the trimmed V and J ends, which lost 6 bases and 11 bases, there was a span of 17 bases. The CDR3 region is CASSLLERAEYF. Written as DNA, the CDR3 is TGTGCCAGCAGTCTTCTCGAGAGGGCGGAGTACTTC.

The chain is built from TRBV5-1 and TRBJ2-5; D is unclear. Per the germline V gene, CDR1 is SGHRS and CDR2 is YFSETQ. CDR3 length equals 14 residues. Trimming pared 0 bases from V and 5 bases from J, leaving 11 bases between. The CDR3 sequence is CASSLAGVSETQYF. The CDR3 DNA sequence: TGCGCCAGCAGCTTGGCCGGAGTATCCGAGACCCAGTACTTC.

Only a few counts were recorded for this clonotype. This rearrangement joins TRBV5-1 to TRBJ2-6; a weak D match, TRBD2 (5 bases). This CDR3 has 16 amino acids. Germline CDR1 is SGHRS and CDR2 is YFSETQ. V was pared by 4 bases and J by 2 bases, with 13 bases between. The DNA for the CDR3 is TGCGCCAGCAGCCCCACAACGGAGGCTGGGGCCAACGTCCTGACTTTC. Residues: CASSPTTEAGANVLTF.